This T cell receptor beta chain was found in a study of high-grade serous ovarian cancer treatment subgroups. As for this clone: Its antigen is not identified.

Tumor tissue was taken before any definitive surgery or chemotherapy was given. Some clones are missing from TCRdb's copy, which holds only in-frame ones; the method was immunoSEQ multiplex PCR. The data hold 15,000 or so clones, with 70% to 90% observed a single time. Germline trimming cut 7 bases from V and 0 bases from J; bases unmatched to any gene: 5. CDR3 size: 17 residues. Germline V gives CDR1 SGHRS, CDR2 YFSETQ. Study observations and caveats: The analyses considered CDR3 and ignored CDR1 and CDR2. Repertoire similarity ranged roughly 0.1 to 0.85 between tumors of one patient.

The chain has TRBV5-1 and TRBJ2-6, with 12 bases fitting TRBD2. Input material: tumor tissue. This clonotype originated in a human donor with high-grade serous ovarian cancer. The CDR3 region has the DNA TGCGCCAGCGGACTAGCGGGGCGCCTCTCTGGGGCCAACGTCCTGACTTTC. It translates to CASGLAGRLSGANVLTF.